The 18 T cell receptor beta chains below come from one sample, sequenced in a study of Graves' ophthalmopathy and Graves' hyperthyroidism. The TCR beta CDR3 regions underwent amplification from RNA transcripts. An initial RT-PCR round employing HTBI primers preceded a second-round multiplex PCR. One entry per CDR3 protein results from TCRdb running MiXCR on the multiplex PCR reads. Of fewer than 400,000 distinct CDR3 sequences listed, around 16% are singletons. Input material: peripheral blood. All receptors come from a woman under 30 with Graves' ophthalmopathy.

This clonotype was counted at least ten times. The V and J genes are TRBV6-2 or TRBV6-3 and TRBJ1-1; D gene uncertain. The V end was cut by 2 bases, the J end by 4 bases, with 5 bases between. CDR1 and CDR2 (germline): MNHEY, SVGEGT. The CDR3 totals 12 residues. Written as DNA, the CDR3 is TGTGCCAGCAGTTACCCCGTCACTGAAGCTTTCTTT. Protein sequence: CASSYPVTEAFF.

The table lists this clonotype with a few counts. V gene TRBV18 combines with J gene TRBJ1-5; TRBD1 matches 7 bases. Germline loops: CDR1 KGHSH, CDR2 LQKENI. The CDR3 has 17 residues. With 1 base clipped from V and 4 bases from J, the junction kept 10 bases outside the gene matches. CDR3 region: CASSPRAGGSLNQPQHF. CDR3 DNA sequence: TGTGCCAGCTCACCACGGGCAGGGGGATCCCTAAATCAGCCCCAGCATTTT.

This clonotype was detected ten times or more. This sequence joins TRBV30 and TRBJ2-1, with 9 bases fitting TRBD2. The CDR3 runs 16 residues. The junction had 10 bases not matched to a gene; V was cut back by 3 bases and J by 4 bases. The germline V gene has CDR1 GTSNPN and CDR2 SVGIG (reference sequence). This CDR3 reads CAWRWDAGGPYNEQFF. In DNA, the CDR3 is TGTGCCTGGAGATGGGACGCGGGAGGGCCTTACAATGAGCAGTTCTTC. Full variable domain (remainder filled in from reference TRBV30 and TRBJ2-1): SQTIHQWPATLVQPVGSPLSLECTVEGTSNPNLYWYRQAAGRGLQLLFYSVGIGQISSEVPQNLSASRPQDRQFILSSKKLLLSDSGFYLCAWRWDAGGPYNEQFFGPGTRLTVL.

Many counts were recorded for this clonotype. The CDR3: CSASPSRETQYF. The DNA for the CDR3 is TGCAGTGCTAGTCCCAGCAGGGAGACCCAGTACTTC. This chain connects TRBV20-1 to TRBJ2-5; D uncertain. V shed 3 bases and J shed 5 bases, with 10 bases lying between them. Per the germline V gene, CDR1 is DFQATT and CDR2 is SNEGSKA (reference sequence). The CDR3 is 12 amino acids.

This clonotype has at least ten counts. The V and J genes are TRBV11-2 and TRBJ2-5, with unresolved D. V shed 6 bases and J shed 3 bases, with 5 bases lying between them. Germline values: CDR1 SGHAT, CDR2 FQNNGV. The CDR3 consists of 11 residues. The CDR3 nucleotides read TGTGCCAGCAGATCAGAAGAGACCCAGTACTTC. Protein: CASRSEETQYF.

Many counts were recorded for this clonotype. The chain has TRBV6-2 or TRBV6-3 and TRBJ2-5, with D perhaps matching TRBD1 (5 bases). The V gene lost 2 bases and the J gene lost 2 bases, with 9 bases spanning the gap. Looked up from germline, CDR1 is MNHEY and CDR2 is SVGEGT. The CDR3 runs 14 residues. The CDR3 spells CASSYTAGQETQYF. The CDR3 DNA is TGTGCCAGCAGTTACACTGCAGGGCAAGAGACCCAGTACTTC.

The chain employs TRBV9 and TRBJ1-6, with D possibly matching TRBD1 (5 bases). The CDR3 spans 16 residues. Germline V lookup: CDR1 SGDLS, CDR2 YYNGEE. V lost 3 bases to trimming and J lost 0 bases, with 10 bases between them. CDR3 sequence reads: CASSAGGSSYNSPLHF. The DNA for the CDR3 is TGTGCCAGCAGCGCCGGGGGGAGCTCCTATAATTCACCCCTCCACTTT.

This clonotype appeared many times. CDR3 DNA: TGTGCCAGCAGTTTGTTCCGGGGTCTCAATCAGCCCCAGCATTTT. Its protein product is CASSLFRGLNQPQHF. V usage is TRBV28 and J usage is TRBJ1-5, with no clear D. CDR3 length: 15 amino acids. CDR1 is MDHEN, CDR2 SYDVKM, per germline. The V and J ends lost 3 bases and 3 bases respectively, with 12 bases between them.

Ten or more counts support this clonotype. The V gene is TRBV19, the J gene TRBJ2-7; TRBD2 agrees at 7 bases. This CDR3 is 15 amino acids long. The ends lost 7 bases at V and 2 bases at J; junction bases unmatched: 11. The germline CDR1 and CDR2 sequences are LNHDA and SQIVND (reference sequence). CDR3 region: CASTPGPAGTYEQYF. CDR3 sequence (DNA): TGTGCCAGTACCCCAGGTCCAGCGGGGACCTACGAGCAGTACTTC.

The table lists this clonotype with many counts. The chain combines TRBV6-2 or TRBV6-3 with TRBJ2-7, with D possibly being TRBD1 or TRBD2 (6 bases each). Trimming took 0 bases from V and 1 from J, leaving 19 bases between them. This CDR3 spans 18 amino acids. CDR1 MNHEY and CDR2 SVGEGT come from the germline V gene. CDR3 residues: CASSYSIGPGGPSYEQYF. The CDR3 nucleotides are TGTGCCAGCAGTTACTCGATCGGTCCCGGGGGCCCTTCCTACGAGCAGTACTTC.

In its sample, this clonotype was seen many times. This chain links TRBV28 with TRBJ1-2; the match to TRBD1 covers 8 bases. Per germline, CDR1 MDHEN and CDR2 SYDVKM. This CDR3 spans 17 amino acids. The CDR3 DNA follows: TGTACCACCAAGGGCCCCGACTCAGGACAGGGCACCTATGGCTACACCTTC. Encoded protein: CTTKGPDSGQGTYGYTF.

This clonotype has at least ten counts. This chain uses TRBV10-3 with TRBJ2-2; a possible D gene is TRBD1 (7 bases). This CDR3 comprises 15 residues. Per the germline V gene, CDR1 is ENHRY and CDR2 is SYGVKD. V lost 8 bases and J 4 bases, leaving 17 bases between the germline ends. CDR3 nucleotide sequence: TGTGCCATCGGGGACCGACAGGGACTCACCGGGGAGCTGTTTTTT. This translates into CAIGDRQGLTGELFF.

The V gene is TRBV6-2 or TRBV6-3, the J gene TRBJ2-7; 9 bases are a match to TRBD2. The CDR3 runs 14 residues. In germline, CDR1 is MNHEY, CDR2 SVGEGT. V trimming: 6 bases; J trimming: 6 bases; junction bases outside the gene matches: 9. In DNA, the CDR3 is TGTGCCAGCAGCCCTAGCGGGACCCCTGGCGAGCAGTACTTC. Translated, it gives CASSPSGTPGEQYF.

This clonotype has ten or more counts. The V and J genes are TRBV11-2 and TRBJ2-3, with D tentatively TRBD2 (6 bases). Trimming stripped 3 bases from V and 4 bases from J, with 11 bases between. The germline V gene has CDR1 SGHAT and CDR2 FQNNGV. This CDR3 comprises 14 residues. The CDR3 bases are TGTGCCAGCAGCTTGACTAGTCTATCAGATACGCAGTATTTT. This sequence encodes CASSLTSLSDTQYF.

This clonotype has at least ten counts. CDR3 bases: TGTGCCAGCAGCTTTGGGCGGACCGGGGAGCTGTTTTTT. It is translated as CASSFGRTGELFF. The V call is TRBV7-2, the J call TRBJ2-2, with D hard to call. The germline V gene encodes CDR1 SGHTA and CDR2 FQGNSA. V was cut by 3 bases and J by 5 bases, with 7 bases left in between. The CDR3 extends over 13 amino acids.

This clonotype has at least ten counts. This chain connects TRBV9 to TRBJ1-2, with D uncertain. Trimming shortened V by 0 bases and J by 3 bases, and 9 bases separated the two germline ends. The CDR3 length is 14 residues. Germline CDR1 is SGDLS and CDR2 is YYNGEE. The CDR3 region is CASSVDTYDYGYTF. Here the CDR3 DNA reads TGTGCCAGCAGCGTAGACACCTATGACTATGGCTACACCTTC.

This clonotype was found many times. The chain employs TRBV6-2 or TRBV6-3 and TRBJ2-7, with D possibly matching TRBD2 (6 bases). CDR3 size: 15 residues. Trimming left V 2 bases short and J 2 bases short, with 13 bases between. CDR1 is MNHEY, CDR2 SVGEGT, per germline. CDR3 loop: CASSYDPGSAYEQYF. As DNA, the CDR3 is TGTGCCAGCAGTTACGATCCCGGGAGTGCCTACGAGCAGTACTTC.

In this sample, this clonotype turned up many times. The chain is built from TRBV27 and TRBJ2-7; TRBD1 might be the D (5 bases). V lost 2 bases, J lost 2 bases, and 7 bases lay in between. The CDR3 is made up of 13 amino acids. Germline V gene sequence: CDR1 MNHEY, CDR2 SMNVEV (reference sequence). CDR3 sequence (DNA): TGTGCCAGCAGTTTAAAGACAGCCTACGAGCAGTACTTC. This codes for CASSLKTAYEQYF.